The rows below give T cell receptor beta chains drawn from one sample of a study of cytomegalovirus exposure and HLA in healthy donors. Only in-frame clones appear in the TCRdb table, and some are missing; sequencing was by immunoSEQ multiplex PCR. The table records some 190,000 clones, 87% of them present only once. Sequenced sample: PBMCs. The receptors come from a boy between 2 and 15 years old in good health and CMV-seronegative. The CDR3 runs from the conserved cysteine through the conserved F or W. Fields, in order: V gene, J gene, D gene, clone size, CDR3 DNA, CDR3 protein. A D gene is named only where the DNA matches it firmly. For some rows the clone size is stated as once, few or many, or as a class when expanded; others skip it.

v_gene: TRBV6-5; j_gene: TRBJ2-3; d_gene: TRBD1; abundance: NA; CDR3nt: TGTGCCAGCAGTTACCTTAGGGACAGTAGCACAGATACGCAGTATTTT; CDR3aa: CASSYLRDSSTDTQYF
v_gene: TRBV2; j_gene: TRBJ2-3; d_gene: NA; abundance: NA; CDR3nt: TGTGCCAGCGTCCCAGGGTCTGGGACGCAGTATTTT; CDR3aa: CASVPGSGTQYF
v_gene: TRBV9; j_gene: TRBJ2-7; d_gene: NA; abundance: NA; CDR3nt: TGTGCCAGCAGCCCGTCCCCCCGTTACGAGCAGTACTTC; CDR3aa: CASSPSPRYEQYF
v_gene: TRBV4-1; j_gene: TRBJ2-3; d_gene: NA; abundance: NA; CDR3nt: TGCGCCAGCAGCCAAGAGCCTAGCGAGGCAGATACACAGTATTTT; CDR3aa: CASSQEPSEADTQYF
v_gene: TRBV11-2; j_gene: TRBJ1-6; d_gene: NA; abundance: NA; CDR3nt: TGTGCCAGCAGCACCGCCGGGTCCGGGTCGCTCCACTTT; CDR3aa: CASSTAGSGSLHF
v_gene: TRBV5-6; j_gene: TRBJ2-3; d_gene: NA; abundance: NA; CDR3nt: TGTGCCAGCAGCTGGGGAACCAGGGCCCTTCTCTATTTT; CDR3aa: CASSWGTRALLYF
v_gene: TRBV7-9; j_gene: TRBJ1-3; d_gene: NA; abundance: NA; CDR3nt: TGTGCCAGCAGCTTTTTGGGGAGCTCTGGAAACACCATATATTTT; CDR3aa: CASSFLGSSGNTIYF
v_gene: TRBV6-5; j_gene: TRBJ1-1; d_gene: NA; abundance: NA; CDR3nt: TGTGCCAGCAGCAAGAACACTGAAGCTTTCTTT; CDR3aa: CASSKNTEAFF
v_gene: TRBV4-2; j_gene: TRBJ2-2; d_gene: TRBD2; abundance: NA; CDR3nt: TGTGCCAGCAGCCAAGAAGAAAGCGGGGGGAACACCGGGGAGCTGTTTTTT; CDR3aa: CASSQEESGGNTGELFF
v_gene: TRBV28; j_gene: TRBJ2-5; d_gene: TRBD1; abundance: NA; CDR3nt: TGTGCCAGCAATTTACAGGGGTCGGGAGAGACCCAGTACTTC; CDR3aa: CASNLQGSGETQYF
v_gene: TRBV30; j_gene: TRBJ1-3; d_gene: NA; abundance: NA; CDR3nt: TGTGCCTGGAGTAGTATAGGCAGGGAAGGGGCTACGAGGGGAAACACCATATATTTT; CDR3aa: CAWSSIGREGATRGNTIYF
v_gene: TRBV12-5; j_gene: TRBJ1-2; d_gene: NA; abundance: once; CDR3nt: TGTGCTAGTGGGGACAGCCCCTATGGCTACACCTTC; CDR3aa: CASGDSPYGYTF
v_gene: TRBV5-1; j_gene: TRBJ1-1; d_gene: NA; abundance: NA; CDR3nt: TGCGCCAGCAGCTCCGCACCGGAGACTGAAGCTTTCTTT; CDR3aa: CASSSAPETEAFF
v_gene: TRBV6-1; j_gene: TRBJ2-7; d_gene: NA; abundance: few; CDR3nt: TGTGCCAGCAGTGAAGCTTGGACTACCACCTCCTACGAGCAGTACTTC; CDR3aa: CASSEAWTTTSYEQYF
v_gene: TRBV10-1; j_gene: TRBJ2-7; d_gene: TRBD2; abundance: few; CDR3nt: TGCGCCAGCAGTGAGAGAGCGGGGGGACCATACGAGCAGTACTTC; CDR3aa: CASSERAGGPYEQYF
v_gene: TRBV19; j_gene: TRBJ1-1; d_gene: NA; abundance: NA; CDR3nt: TGTGCCAGTTCCGGAGGGAACACTGAAGCTTTCTTT; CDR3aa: CASSGGNTEAFF
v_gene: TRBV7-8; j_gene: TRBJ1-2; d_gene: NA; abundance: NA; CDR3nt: TGTGCCAGCAGCTTAGTCCTTTTGGCAGACAGTAACTATGGCTACACCTTC; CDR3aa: CASSLVLLADSNYGYTF
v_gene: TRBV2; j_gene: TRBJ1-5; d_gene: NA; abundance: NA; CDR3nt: TGTGCCAGCAGTATGGACACTTCTCAGCCCCAGCATTTT; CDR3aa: CASSMDTSQPQHF
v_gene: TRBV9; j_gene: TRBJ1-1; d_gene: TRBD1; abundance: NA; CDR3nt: TGTGCCAGCAGCGTGGGGACAGATCCCTGGACTGAAGCTTTCTTT; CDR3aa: CASSVGTDPWTEAFF
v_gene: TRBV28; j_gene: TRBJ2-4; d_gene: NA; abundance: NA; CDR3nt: TGTGCCAGCAACGGACAGATAAACATTCAGTACTTC; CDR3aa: CASNGQINIQYF
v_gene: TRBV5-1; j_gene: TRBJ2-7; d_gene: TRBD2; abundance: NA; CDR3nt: TGCGCCAGCAGCTTGGTCCCAGCGGGGGGGTACGAGCAGTACTTC; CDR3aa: CASSLVPAGGYEQYF
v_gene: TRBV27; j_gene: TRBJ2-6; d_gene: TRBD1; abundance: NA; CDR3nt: TGTGCCAGCAGTTTGACAGGGGTGGTAGGGGCCAACGTCCTGACTTTC; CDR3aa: CASSLTGVVGANVLTF
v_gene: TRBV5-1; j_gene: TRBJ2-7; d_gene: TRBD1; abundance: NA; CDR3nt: TGCGCCAGCAGCGGGACAGGGGCCGCCTACGAGCAGTACTTC; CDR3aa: CASSGTGAAYEQYF
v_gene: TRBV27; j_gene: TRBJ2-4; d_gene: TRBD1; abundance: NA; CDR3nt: TGTGCCAGCAGTTCCGCGACAGGGATAGGGAACATTCAGTACTTC; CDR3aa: CASSSATGIGNIQYF
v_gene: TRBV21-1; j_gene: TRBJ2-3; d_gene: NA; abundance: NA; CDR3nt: TGTGCCAGCAGCAAGGATTGGCCGGGGAGCACAGATACGCAGTATTTT; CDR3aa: CASSKDWPGSTDTQYF
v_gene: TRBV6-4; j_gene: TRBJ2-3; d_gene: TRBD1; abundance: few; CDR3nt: TGTGCCAGCAGTGAGGAAACAGGGGGCGCAGATACGCAGTATTTT; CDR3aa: CASSEETGGADTQYF
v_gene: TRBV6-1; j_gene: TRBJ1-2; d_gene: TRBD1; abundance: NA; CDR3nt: TGTGCCAGCAGGGAACAGGGGGGCTATGGCTACACCTTC; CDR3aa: CASREQGGYGYTF
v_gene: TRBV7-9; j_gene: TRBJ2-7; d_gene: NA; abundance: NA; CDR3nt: TGTTCCACCCGCCCGGGGATAAGCTCCTACGAGCAGTACTTC; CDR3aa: CSTRPGISSYEQYF
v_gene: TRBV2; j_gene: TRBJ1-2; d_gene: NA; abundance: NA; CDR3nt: TGTGCCAGCAGTGTTCCTCCACTCTATGGCTACACCTTC; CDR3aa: CASSVPPLYGYTF
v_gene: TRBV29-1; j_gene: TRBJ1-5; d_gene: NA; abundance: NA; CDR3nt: TGCAGCGTTGAAGAAGACAGTAATCAGCCCCAGCATTTT; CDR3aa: CSVEEDSNQPQHF
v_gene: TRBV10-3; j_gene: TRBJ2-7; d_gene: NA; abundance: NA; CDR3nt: TGTGCCATCAGTGACGAACAGTCCCACGAGCAGTACTTC; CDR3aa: CAISDEQSHEQYF
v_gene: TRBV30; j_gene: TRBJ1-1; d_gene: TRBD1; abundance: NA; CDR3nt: TGTGCCTGGAGTGTCTGGGACAGGGGGGACACTGAAGCTTTCTTT; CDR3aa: CAWSVWDRGDTEAFF
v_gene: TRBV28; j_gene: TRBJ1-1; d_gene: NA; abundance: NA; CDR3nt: TGTGCCAGCAGTGGGCACGCTGAAGCTTTCTTT; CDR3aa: CASSGHAEAFF